Listed below are T cell receptor beta chains from one sample, sequenced in a study of cytomegalovirus exposure and HLA in healthy donors. Generated by immunoSEQ multiplex PCR, the TCRdb table keeps only in-frame clones and is missing some. The sample includes around 400,000 clones, 86% of them seen just once. The sequenced material came from PBMCs. These receptors were collected from a woman between 18 and 29 years old in good health and CMV-seronegative. Both conserved end residues are part of each CDR3. Each record gives: J gene, D gene, clone size, V gene, CDR3 DNA, CDR3 protein. A D gene is named only where the DNA matches it firmly. Clone size is stated in some rows and not others, as once, few, many or a class when expanded.

>TRBJ1-1|NA|NA|TRBV14
TGTGCCAGCAGCTTCCTCGGAGGTGTCACTGAAGCTTTCTTT
CASSFLGGVTEAFF
>TRBJ2-3|TRBD2|NA|TRBV9
TGTGCCAGCAGTGTTAGCGGGGCCGAGAGTACGCAGTATTTT
CASSVSGAESTQYF
>TRBJ2-7|TRBD1|once|TRBV19
TGTGCCAGTAGTATAGGGCCGACAGGGGAACCCTACGAGCAGTACTTC
CASSIGPTGEPYEQYF
>TRBJ1-4|NA|NA|TRBV15
TGTGCCACCAGCAGATCCAATTTCGAAAAACTGTTTTTT
CATSRSNFEKLFF
>TRBJ2-2|TRBD1|NA|TRBV6-5
TGTGCCAGCAGTGGGACAGGGCGCGGCACCGGGGAGCTGTTTTTT
CASSGTGRGTGELFF
>TRBJ2-7|TRBD1|NA|TRBV13
TGTGCCAGCAGCGGACAGGGTTGGAGGTACGAGCAGTACTTC
CASSGQGWRYEQYF
>TRBJ1-5|NA|NA|TRBV13
TGTGCCAGCAGCTCTGGCAATCAGCCCCAGCATTTT
CASSSGNQPQHF
>TRBJ2-3|NA|once|TRBV7-9
TGTGCCAGCAGCTTAGGGCGGGCAAACACAGATACGCAGTATTTT
CASSLGRANTDTQYF
>TRBJ2-4|TRBD2|NA|TRBV6-1
TGTGCCAGCAGTGAGGGGACTAGGAACATTCAGTACTTC
CASSEGTRNIQYF
>TRBJ2-1|TRBD2|NA|TRBV2
TGTGCCAGCATCGAGGGGACTAGCTTCTCCAATGAGCAGTTCTTC
CASIEGTSFSNEQFF
>TRBJ1-6|NA|few|TRBV7-9
TGTGCCAGCAGCTACAGACAGCTCTCATCACCCCTCCACTTT
CASSYRQLSSPLHF
>TRBJ2-5|NA|NA|TRBV7-2
TGTGCCAGCAGCCAACCAGGTGGTCGAGAGACCCAGTACTTC
CASSQPGGRETQYF
>TRBJ1-3|NA|NA|TRBV5-1
TGCGCCAGCAGCTTGGGATCCAGAGGCTCTGGAAACACCATATATTTT
CASSLGSRGSGNTIYF
>TRBJ1-1|NA|NA|TRBV30
TGTGCCTGGAATGGGGCTTGGGACACTGAAGCTTTCTTT
CAWNGAWDTEAFF
>TRBJ2-5|TRBD1|NA|TRBV27
TGTGCCGGCTCAGGGGACAGGACCCAAGAGACCCAGTACTTC
CAGSGDRTQETQYF
>TRBJ2-5|TRBD1|NA|TRBV29-1
TGCAGCGTTGAAGATACCGGGACAGAAAGTCAAGAGACCCAGTACTTC
CSVEDTGTESQETQYF
>TRBJ2-1|TRBD2|few|TRBV7-9
TGTGCCAGCAGCTTTGGTAGCGGGGGCAATGAGCAGTTCTTC
CASSFGSGGNEQFF
>TRBJ1-2|NA|NA|TRBV7-9
TGTGCCAGCAGCTTAGGGACAGCTGACTATGGCTACACCTTC
CASSLGTADYGYTF
>TRBJ1-5|NA|NA|TRBV30
TGTGCCTGGAGTAGACAGGAATTCCAGCCCCAGCATTTT
CAWSRQEFQPQHF
>TRBJ2-2|NA|NA|TRBV9
TGTGCCAGCAGCGTAGCTAGGGGAGGCGGGGAGCTGTTTTTT
CASSVARGGGELFF
>TRBJ1-2|TRBD1|NA|TRBV5-1
TGCGCCAGCAGCCGTTTACAGGGGTTTGATGGCTACACCTTC
CASSRLQGFDGYTF
>TRBJ2-6|TRBD1|NA|TRBV5-8
TGTGCCGATGGACAGGGAGCATACTCTGGGGCCAACGTCCTGACTTTC
CADGQGAYSGANVLTF